This section outlines one T cell receptor beta chain sequence together with its context. Its antigen is unidentified. This record comes from a study of radiotherapy plus CTLA-4 blockade in lung cancer. Looking at the study overall: Disease control was present in roughly a third of patients, and objective responses in approximately 19%.

Per the germline V gene, CDR1 is SGHDT and CDR2 is YYEEEE. V lost 6 bases and J lost 2, with 16 bases in between. This CDR3 comprises 15 residues. TCRdb keeps only in-frame clones here, not all; method: immunoSEQ multiplex PCR. The data contain 25,000 to 30,000 clones, approximately 77% of them seen just once; the ten biggest clones take up 24%. The study's findings and limits: Radiotherapy with ipilimumab was followed by blood expansion of tumor-derived clones.

The sequence derives from a human donor with non-small cell lung cancer that progressed on radiotherapy plus ipilimumab. Source: peripheral blood, taken from a patient treated with radiotherapy plus ipilimumab. V and J are TRBV5-6 and TRBJ2-3; D is possibly TRBD2 (6 bases). The chain's CDR3 is CASTPSRGNTDTQYF. In DNA form, the CDR3 reads TGTGCCAGCACCCCATCCCGGGGGAACACAGATACGCAGTATTTT.